The 15 T cell receptor beta chains below all came from one sample that was sequenced in a study of blood T cell repertoires in COVID-19. The data were produced by immunoSEQ multiplex PCR, yet TCRdb's version contains in-frame clones alone and is incomplete. The sample gives 150,000 to 200,000 clones, about 75% of which show up once; less than 30% is in the top ten. The source material was peripheral blood. The receptors originated from a woman in her 70s with acute or convalescent COVID-19.

The gene calls are TRBV7-7 and TRBJ2-5; D unresolved. CDR3 length: 15 residues. From germline, CDR1 is SSHAT and CDR2 FNYEAQ (reference sequence). V shed 5 bases and J shed 0 bases, with 13 bases lying between them. CDR3 protein: CASSPNLVYQETQYF. Written as DNA, the CDR3 is TGTGCCAGCAGCCCTAATCTAGTTTACCAAGAGACCCAGTACTTC.

The chain uses TRBV7-9 and TRBJ2-7; TRBD2 matches at 8 bases. Germline assignment: CDR1 SEHNR and CDR2 FQNEAQ (reference sequence). The V and J ends lost 5 bases and 3 bases, in that order; junction bases with no gene match: 12. The CDR3 length is 16 residues. As DNA, the CDR3 is TGTGCCAGCAGCCCGAATCGGGGGGGAAACTACTACGAGCAGTACTTC. Protein product: CASSPNRGGNYYEQYF. The variable domain in full, completed from reference TRBV7-9 and TRBJ2-7, reads DTGVSQNPRHKITKRGQNVTFRCDPISEHNRLYWYRQTLGQGPEFLTYFQNEAQLEKSRLLSDRFSAERPKGSFSTLEIQRTEQGDSAMYLCASSPNRGGNYYEQYFGPGTRLTVT.

This sequence joins TRBV11-3 and TRBJ2-5; TRBD2 is a possible D gene (5 bases). V was pared by 1 base and J by 4 bases, with 10 bases between. The CDR3 totals 14 residues. Germline V CDR1 and CDR2: SGHNT, YENEEA. The CDR3 spells CASSLGAGAETQYF. CDR3 nucleotide sequence: TGTGCCAGCAGCTTAGGGGCGGGCGCAGAGACCCAGTACTTC.

This clone was seen only a few times. CDR3 sequence: CASSPEGDQPQHF. The CDR3 DNA reads as TGTGCCAGCTCACCGGAGGGCGATCAGCCCCAGCATTTT. The rearrangement joins TRBV18 to TRBJ1-5, with unresolved D. Trimming shortened V by 3 bases and J by 5 bases, and 8 bases separated the two germline ends. The V gene's germline CDR1 is KGHSH and CDR2 LQKENI. The CDR3 contains 13 residues.

With regard to this clone: At the DNA level, this CDR3 is encoded by other sequences in the same sample as well. The V call is TRBV19, the J call TRBJ2-2, with a tentative D call TRBD1 (6 bases). Germline V CDR1 and CDR2: LNHDA, SQIVND (reference sequence). V gave up 5 bases and J gave up 2 bases, with 9 bases separating them. The CDR3 length is 14 residues. CDR3 nucleotide sequence: TGTGCCAGTAGTGTACAGGGAAACACCGGGGAGCTGTTTTTT. This encodes CASSVQGNTGELFF.

The J gene is TRBJ2-4, the V gene TRBV11-1; TRBD2 is a possible D gene (5 bases). The V gene's germline CDR1 is SGHAT and CDR2 FQDESV (reference sequence). Trimming pared 5 bases from V and 0 bases from J, leaving 11 bases between. CDR3 length: 15 residues. CDR3 residues: CASSQTGIAKNIQYF. CDR3 DNA sequence: TGTGCCAGCAGCCAAACGGGGATAGCCAAAAACATTCAGTACTTC.

The V call is TRBV29-1, the J call TRBJ2-5; TRBD2 agrees at 7 bases. This CDR3 has 14 amino acids. CDR1 and CDR2 from the germline V gene are SQVTM and ANQGSEA. V lost 6 bases, J lost 5 bases, and 12 bases stayed unmatched. The CDR3 sequence: CSVRWGGPRETQYF. CDR3 coding DNA: TGCAGCGTCCGTTGGGGGGGTCCGAGGGAGACCCAGTACTTC.

The V call is TRBV5-1, the J call TRBJ2-5; perhaps TRBD1 as D (5 bases). The CDR3 runs 16 residues. V shed 0 bases and J shed 3 bases, with 15 bases lying between them. CDR1 is SGHRS, CDR2 YFSETQ, per germline. The CDR3 loop reads CASSLGGWGAKETQYF. CDR3 coding DNA: TGCGCCAGCAGCTTGGGGGGCTGGGGCGCGAAAGAGACCCAGTACTTC.

Only one count was recorded for this clone. The V gene is TRBV7-3, the J gene TRBJ2-7, with a possible D match to TRBD2 (5 bases). The CDR3 totals 15 residues. Germline V gene sequence: CDR1 SGHTA, CDR2 FQGTGA. V lost 1 base to trimming and J lost 2 bases, with 12 bases between them. CDR3 sequence reads: CASSLIGGPAYEQYF. CDR3 sequence (DNA): TGTGCCAGCAGCTTAATAGGCGGGCCCGCCTACGAGCAGTACTTC.

This chain joins TRBV6-1 and TRBJ2-5; D possibly corresponds to TRBD1 (5 bases). The CDR3 contains 12 residues. V was shortened by 2 bases and J by 5 bases, with 6 bases between the two germline ends. CDR1 is MNHNS, CDR2 SASEGT, per germline. The CDR3 DNA sequence: TGTGCCAGCAGTGAAAACAGGGAGACCCAGTACTTC. Translating it yields CASSENRETQYF.

The chain uses TRBV2 and TRBJ1-4, with 7 positions matching TRBD1. Trimming removed 5 bases from V and 7 bases from J; junction bases left unmatched: 7. The germline gives CDR1 SNHLY, CDR2 FYNNEI. The CDR3 is 14 residues long. CDR3 nucleotides: TGTGCCAGCAGTCACAGGGGCTTGGGTGAAAAACTGTTTTTT. Translated: CASSHRGLGEKLFF.

The gene calls are TRBV28 and TRBJ2-7; 9 bases are a match to TRBD2. Germline V gene data show CDR1 as MDHEN and CDR2 as SYDVKM. This CDR3 contains 14 residues. V was pared by 6 bases and J by 5 bases, with 8 bases of the junction left unmatched. CDR3 in DNA: TGTGCCAGCAGCCGGCCGGGACTAGCCGACGAGCAGTACTTC. It is translated as CASSRPGLADEQYF.

This clone showed up just a few times. The V and J genes are TRBV5-1 and TRBJ2-2, with 7 bases lining up with TRBD2. V was pared by 0 bases and J by 4 bases, with 3 bases of the junction left unmatched. CDR3 length: 15 amino acids. Germline CDR1 is SGHRS and CDR2 is YFSETQ. The CDR3 is CASSLGTRSTGELFF. The DNA for the CDR3 is TGCGCCAGCAGCTTGGGGACTAGATCCACCGGGGAGCTGTTTTTT.

This clone showed up just once. J is TRBJ2-7 and V is TRBV3-1 (or the pseudogene TRBV3-2); TRBD1 aligns across 9 bases. This CDR3 is 15 amino acids long. With V trimmed by 4 bases and J by 4 bases, 8 bases remained unmatched. Germline values: CDR1 LGHDT, CDR2 YNNKEL (reference sequence). The DNA of the CDR3 is TGTGCCAGCAGCCCAATGAGGACAGGGGCGTACGAGCAGTACTTC. Its protein product is CASSPMRTGAYEQYF.

This sequence joins TRBV19 and TRBJ1-2, with D perhaps matching TRBD1 (5 bases). The V and J ends lost 2 bases and 8 bases respectively, with 18 bases between them. Germline CDR1 and CDR2: LNHDA and SQIVND (reference sequence). This CDR3 spans 15 amino acids. CDR3: CASSILIGSGDGYTF. The CDR3 coding sequence is TGTGCCAGTAGTATATTAATAGGTAGCGGGGACGGCTACACCTTC.